The 32 T cell receptor beta chains given below trace back to one sample, sequenced in a study of cytomegalovirus exposure and HLA in healthy donors (dated by TCRdb to about 2017). Libraries came from the immunoSEQ multiplex PCR assay. TCRdb retrieved this table from immuneACCESS and kept in-frame rearrangements only. Not all clones are present; in checked studies, unresolved V genes account for under half, and no reason is known for the remainder. The sample data list 99,000 or so clones, and 86% of these were observed just once. The top ten hold 3% to 4% of the sample. The sequenced material came from PBMCs. The receptors stem from a woman younger than 35 in good health and CMV-seropositive.

The chain carries TRBV4-1 and TRBJ1-5, with no clear D. There are 14 residues in the CDR3. Germline assignment: CDR1 MGHRA and CDR2 YSYEKL. The V gene lost 8 bases and the J gene lost 4 bases, with 15 bases spanning the gap. The CDR3 is CASGSLAGNQPQHF. CDR3 coding DNA: TGCGCCAGCGGTTCATTGGCGGGGAATCAGCCCCAGCATTTT.

The chain carries TRBV2 and TRBJ1-1, with 7 positions matching TRBD1. V dropped 6 bases and J dropped 4; count of bases not matched to a gene: 8. The CDR3 extends over 14 amino acids. In germline, CDR1 is SNHLY, CDR2 FYNNEI. As DNA, the CDR3 is TGTGCCAGCAGCCAACGGACAGGAGGCACTGAAGCTTTCTTT. Translation: CASSQRTGGTEAFF.

This clone turned up a few times. The rearrangement joins TRBV19 to TRBJ1-2; D is unresolved. Trimming pared 5 bases from V and 5 bases from J, leaving 12 bases between. Germline-derived CDR1 and CDR2 are LNHDA and SQIVND (reference sequence). This CDR3 has 13 residues. The CDR3 nucleotides read TGTGCCAGTAGTTCCCAAAACTCATATGGCTACACCTTC. Protein product: CASSSQNSYGYTF.

The rearrangement joins TRBV5-4 to TRBJ1-2; 9 nucleotides line up with TRBD1. The V gene's germline CDR1 is SGHNT and CDR2 YYREEE (reference sequence). The CDR3 has 15 amino acids. Unmatched junction bases numbered 2, after V lost 0 bases and J lost 2 bases. The CDR3 nucleotides are TGTGCCAGCAGCTTGGGGGACAGGGTCAACTATGGCTACACCTTC. This gives the protein CASSLGDRVNYGYTF.

The rearrangement uses TRBV7-9 and TRBJ2-7; 7 bases are shared with TRBD1. The CDR3 totals 13 residues. Germline CDR1 is SEHNR and CDR2 is FQNEAQ (reference sequence). Germline trimming cut 10 bases from V and 7 bases from J; bases unmatched to any gene: 13. CDR3 amino acids: CANSLGGQTEQYF. In DNA form, the CDR3 reads TGTGCCAACAGTTTAGGGGGCCAGACAGAGCAGTACTTC.

J is TRBJ2-3 and V is TRBV28, with TRBD1 identical over 7 bases. In germline, CDR1 is MDHEN, CDR2 SYDVKM. V lost 5 bases to trimming and J lost 0 bases; unmatched junction nucleotides: 14. The CDR3 runs to 18 residues. The CDR3 DNA reads as TGTGCCAGCAGTCCCAACAGGGGCAGGCAAGGTAGCACAGATACGCAGTATTTT. This translates into CASSPNRGRQGSTDTQYF. The full variable domain, completed using reference TRBV28 and TRBJ2-3, is DVKVTQSSRYLVKRTGEKVFLECVQDMDHENMFWYRQDPGLGLRLIYFSYDVKMKEKGDIPEGYSVSREKKERFSLILESASTNQTSMYLCASSPNRGRQGSTDTQYFGPGTRLTVL.

V gene TRBV9 combines with J gene TRBJ1-4; 7 nucleotides agree with TRBD1. V gave up 0 bases and J gave up 8 bases; unmatched junction bases: 4. Per germline, CDR1 SGDLS and CDR2 YYNGEE. The CDR3 length is 14 residues. The CDR3 is CASSVAGGGEKLFF. Written as DNA, the CDR3 is TGTGCCAGCAGCGTAGCAGGGGGAGGAGAAAAACTGTTTTTT.

The chain carries TRBV18 and TRBJ1-5; D not certain. There are 13 residues in the CDR3. Germline lookup yields CDR1 KGHSH and CDR2 LQKENI. The ends were cut back, 6 bases at V and 5 bases at J, with 11 bases in the middle. The CDR3 loop reads CASSGGLDQPQHF. The CDR3 DNA follows: TGTGCCAGCTCGGGTGGTCTAGATCAGCCCCAGCATTTT.

V gene TRBV5-1 combines with J gene TRBJ1-1; D may be TRBD1 (6 bases). V shed 0 bases and J shed 0 bases, with 9 bases lying between them. The CDR3 sequence is 15 residues long. CDR1 is SGHRS, CDR2 YFSETQ, per germline. DNA of the CDR3: TGCGCCAGCAGCTTGGAACAGGGCTTGAACACTGAAGCTTTCTTT. This encodes CASSLEQGLNTEAFF.

This chain joins TRBV29-1 and TRBJ1-2; D gene uncertain. Between the trimmed V and J ends, which lost 0 bases and 4 bases, there was a span of 9 bases. This CDR3 has 13 residues. Germline V gene sequence: CDR1 SQVTM, CDR2 ANQGSEA. CDR3 DNA sequence: TGCAGCGTTGAAGACAGGTCCCTCTATGGCTACACCTTC. The encoded protein is CSVEDRSLYGYTF.

The gene calls are TRBV5-1 and TRBJ2-1; 9 nucleotides match TRBD2. Trimming at V came to 4 bases and at J to 4 bases, leaving 12 bases not matched to a gene. The CDR3 is 17 amino acids. CDR1 and CDR2 from the germline V gene are SGHRS and YFSETQ. CDR3 bases: TGCGCCAGCAGCCTAACACCGGGACTAGCAACGTACAATGAGCAGTTCTTC. It codes for CASSLTPGLATYNEQFF.

The V gene is TRBV10-1, the J gene TRBJ1-1, with a tentative D call TRBD1 (5 bases). Germline lookup yields CDR1 WNHNN and CDR2 SYGVQD (reference sequence). Trimming took off 7 bases at V and 4 bases at J, with 13 bases between the two ends. CDR3 length: 13 amino acids. The DNA for the CDR3 is TGCGCCAGCACCTCCTCCGGGGGCACTGAAGCTTTCTTT. It is translated as CASTSSGGTEAFF.

This sequence joins TRBV27 and TRBJ2-2; D is unclear. CDR1 is MNHEY, CDR2 SMNVEV, per germline (reference sequence). The CDR3 is 13 residues long. Trimming took 6 bases from V and 3 from J, leaving 8 bases between them. The DNA for the CDR3 is TGTGCCAGCAGCCCCAGCGACACCGGGGAGCTGTTTTTT. It codes for CASSPSDTGELFF.

J is TRBJ2-2 and V is TRBV6-6, with D unclear. V was pared by 6 bases and J by 3 bases, with 8 bases between. CDR1 and CDR2 from the germline V gene are MNHNY and SVGAGI (reference sequence). This CDR3 is built from 13 residues. This CDR3 reads CASRHQDTGELFF. In DNA, the CDR3 is TGTGCCAGCAGACATCAGGACACCGGGGAGCTGTTTTTT.

V and J are TRBV12-5 and TRBJ2-5; 10 nucleotides line up with TRBD2. The CDR3 spans 17 residues. Germline values: CDR1 LGHNT, CDR2 FRNRAP. Germline trimming cut 4 bases from V and 3 bases from J; bases unmatched to any gene: 11. DNA for the CDR3: TGTGCTAGTGGTTCGCTATTAGCGGGAGGTTCAAAAGAGACCCAGTACTTC. Residues: CASGSLLAGGSKETQYF.

The chain uses TRBV29-1 and TRBJ1-1; D is ambiguous. V lost 7 bases and J 0 bases, leaving 9 bases between the germline ends. The CDR3 loop spans 12 amino acids. Germline V lookup: CDR1 SQVTM, CDR2 ANQGSEA. The CDR3, as DNA: TGCAGCGCCGGTGCTATGAACACTGAAGCTTTCTTT. The encoded protein is CSAGAMNTEAFF.

The V gene is TRBV27, the J gene TRBJ1-5; 9 nucleotides line up with TRBD1. This CDR3 comprises 14 residues. Germline V CDR1 and CDR2: MNHEY, SMNVEV (reference sequence). With 4 bases clipped from V and 8 bases from J, the junction kept 6 bases outside the gene matches. The CDR3 region has the DNA TGTGCCAGCAGTTCCCTCCGGACAGGGGAGCCCCAGCATTTT. Translation gives CASSSLRTGEPQHF.

V gene TRBV9 combines with J gene TRBJ2-1; TRBD2 matches at 13 bases. V shed 3 bases and J 4 bases; nucleotides not matched to a gene: 7. Germline V gene sequence: CDR1 SGDLS, CDR2 YYNGEE. The CDR3 is 17 amino acids. CDR3 loop: CASSARRTSGSYNEQFF. The CDR3 DNA sequence: TGTGCCAGCAGCGCCAGGCGGACTAGCGGGAGTTACAATGAGCAGTTCTTC.

The chain's CDR3 is CASSFETGKYEQYF. The CDR3 region has the DNA TGTGCCAGCAGTTTCGAGACAGGGAAATACGAGCAGTACTTC. The chain combines TRBV27 with TRBJ2-7; the match to TRBD1 covers 7 bases. The CDR3 runs 14 residues. The germline V gene has CDR1 MNHEY and CDR2 SMNVEV (reference sequence). Unmatched junction bases numbered 6, after V lost 3 bases and J lost 4 bases.

This chain connects TRBV25-1 to TRBJ1-2, with 11 positions matching TRBD1. Trimming removed 8 bases from V and 8 bases from J; junction bases left unmatched: 7. Germline V gives CDR1 MGHDK, CDR2 SYGVNS. The CDR3 is made up of 13 amino acids. CDR3 in amino acids: CASGGQGARGYTF. The CDR3 nucleotides are TGTGCCAGCGGAGGACAGGGGGCGCGAGGCTACACCTTC.

The V call is TRBV18, the J call TRBJ2-7; TRBD2 might be the D (5 bases). The CDR3 totals 14 residues. From germline, CDR1 is KGHSH and CDR2 LQKENI. The V gene lost 4 bases and the J gene lost 6 bases, with 16 bases spanning the gap. CDR3 sequence (DNA): TGTGCCAGCTCACGACTATCAGACTCACTCGAGCAGTACTTC. Translating gives CASSRLSDSLEQYF.

The genes are TRBV30 and TRBJ1-2; 9 nucleotides match TRBD1. Trimming took 0 bases from V and 14 from J; bases not matched to a gene: 13. CDR3 length equals 14 residues. Germline loops: CDR1 GTSNPN, CDR2 SVGIG (reference sequence). The chain's CDR3 is CAWSVTQGQGSGTF. CDR3 DNA: TGTGCCTGGAGTGTAACCCAGGGACAGGGTTCGGGGACCTTC.

This chain uses TRBV29-1 with TRBJ1-5; the D is unclear. The CDR3 length is 13 residues. The germline V gene has CDR1 SQVTM and CDR2 ANQGSEA. The ends were cut back, 4 bases at V and 3 bases at J, with 10 bases in the middle. CDR3 in amino acids: CSVGAGYNQPQHF. The DNA of the CDR3 is TGCAGCGTTGGGGCCGGATACAATCAGCCCCAGCATTTT.

This clone was seen a single time. A junction end diverges from the germline sequence, so it may reflect a read error. The chain uses TRBV5-7 and TRBJ2-2; a possible D gene is TRBD1 (6 bases). TRBV5-7 falls under the ORF class, with uncertain function. The CDR3 is 13 residues long. The CDR3 loop reads CAVGGAGTGELFF. The CDR3 DNA sequence: TGCGCAGTTGGGGGCGCAGGCACCGGGGAGCTGTTTTTT.

The chain combines TRBV6-1 with TRBJ2-6, with 7 bases identical to TRBD1. CDR1 MNHNS and CDR2 SASEGT come from the germline V gene. The junction had 5 bases not matched to a gene; V was cut back by 0 bases and J by 0 bases. This CDR3 has 18 amino acids. This CDR3 reads CASSEAGTVFSGANVLTF. The CDR3 nucleotides read TGTGCCAGCAGTGAAGCCGGGACAGTCTTCTCTGGGGCCAACGTCCTGACTTTC.

This clone was recorded only once. The chain carries TRBV7-9 and TRBJ2-7; D unresolved. Germline V gene data show CDR1 as SEHNR and CDR2 as FQNEAQ (reference sequence). The CDR3 is 13 amino acids. Trimming cost V 0 bases and J 3 bases, with 6 bases left between them. CDR3 in amino acids: CASSLANSYEQYF. CDR3 sequence (DNA): TGTGCCAGCAGCTTAGCGAACAGCTACGAGCAGTACTTC.

This chain joins TRBV4-1 and TRBJ1-6; tentatively, D is TRBD1 (6 bases). The length of the CDR3 is 15 residues. The V and J ends lost 0 bases and 10 bases respectively, with 13 bases between them. Germline CDR1 reads MGHRA; CDR2 reads YSYEKL. In DNA form, the CDR3 reads TGCGCCAGCAGCCAAGACAGGGGATCGGGATCACCCCTCCACTTT. It encodes CASSQDRGSGSPLHF.

This chain links TRBV28 with TRBJ2-7; 7 nucleotides line up with TRBD2. CDR1 MDHEN and CDR2 SYDVKM come from the germline V gene. This CDR3 is 14 amino acids long. V gave up 4 bases and J gave up 5 bases; unmatched junction bases: 8. CDR3 protein: CASSYQRDNHEQYF. CDR3 nucleotides: TGTGCCAGCAGTTACCAGCGGGATAACCACGAGCAGTACTTC.

This clone was seen more than once but under ten times. This chain links TRBV19 with TRBJ2-7, with 10 positions matching TRBD2. The V gene's germline CDR1 is LNHDA and CDR2 SQIVND (reference sequence). This CDR3 spans 19 amino acids. Trimming cost V 0 bases and J 2 bases; bases outside gene matches: 13. The DNA of the CDR3 is TGTGCCAGTAGTATAGACCCCGGGCGCGCTAGCGGGAGAACCTACGAGCAGTACTTC. Its protein product is CASSIDPGRASGRTYEQYF.

The rearrangement joins TRBV6-1 to TRBJ1-2; the D gene is possibly TRBD1 (6 bases). The V and J ends lost 2 bases and 2 bases respectively, with 18 bases between them. This CDR3 spans 17 amino acids. Germline CDR1 reads MNHNS; CDR2 reads SASEGT. The CDR3 protein is CASSEYGRTVLNYGYTF. Written as DNA, the CDR3 is TGTGCCAGCAGTGAATATGGCAGGACAGTCCTAAACTATGGCTACACCTTC.

The chain is built from TRBV2 and TRBJ2-7; TRBD1 matches 9 bases. The V and J ends lost 2 bases and 4 bases, in that order; junction bases with no gene match: 3. The germline CDR1 and CDR2 sequences are SNHLY and FYNNEI. The CDR3 has 14 amino acids. The CDR3 loop reads CASSERQGVYEQYF. CDR3 in DNA: TGTGCCAGCAGTGAACGACAGGGGGTTTACGAGCAGTACTTC.

The rearrangement links TRBV2 to TRBJ1-4; D uncertain. V was pared by 8 bases and J by 8 bases, with 12 bases between. The CDR3 covers 12 residues. CDR1 and CDR2 (germline): SNHLY, FYNNEI. The DNA of the CDR3 is TGTGCCAGCGATCACGGGGAAGAAAAACTGTTTTTT. Translation gives CASDHGEEKLFF.